The 17 T cell receptor beta chains listed next were all sequenced from one sample in a study of patients and donors after allogeneic stem cell transplantation (TCRdb year 2020). Library preparation employed RT-PCR. Sequencer: NextSeq 550. The raw public reads went through TCRdb reprocessing: fastp at Q25, MiXCR clone calling, in-frame beta chains kept. Merged by CDR3 protein, the rows form single entries marked with the most common genes and DNA. For this sample there are about 400,000 distinct CDR3 sequences; under 20% appear just once. The ten most abundant clones make up less than 8% of the sample. The sample comprised blood, either unsorted or a sorted T cell fraction (not recorded which). These TCRs come from a human donor who was either an allogeneic HSCT recipient or a stem cell or donor lymphocyte infusion donor (not recorded which). It is not recorded whose cells these are; they may come from a transplant donor.

The CDR3, as DNA: TGCGCCAGCAGCTTGGTGGCCCAGGGTTCCTACGAGCAGTACTTC. Amino acids: CASSLVAQGSYEQYF. The rearrangement uses TRBV5-1 and TRBJ2-7, with D perhaps matching TRBD1 (5 bases). Trimming took 0 bases from V and 1 from J, leaving 11 bases between them. CDR1 SGHRS and CDR2 YFSETQ come from the germline V gene. The CDR3 runs 15 residues.

This clonotype has a handful of counts. This chain uses TRBV9 with TRBJ2-1; 7 bases map to TRBD1. With V trimmed by 4 bases and J by 3 bases, 10 bases remained unmatched. CDR1 is SGDLS and CDR2 is YYNGEE in the germline V gene. This CDR3 is 16 amino acids long. The CDR3 DNA is TGTGCCAGCAGCCCTCAGACAGGGAAAGGCTACAATGAGCAGTTCTTC. This sequence encodes CASSPQTGKGYNEQFF. Full variable domain (outside the CDR3, taken from reference TRBV9 and TRBJ2-1): DSGVTQTPKHLITATGQRVTLRCSPRSGDLSVYWYQQSLDQGLQFLIQYYNGEERAKGNILERFSAQQFPDLHSELNLSSLELGDSALYFCASSPQTGKGYNEQFFGPGTRLTVL.

This clonotype was observed a few times. The gene calls are TRBV6-5 and TRBJ2-2; TRBD1 or TRBD2 may be the D gene (5 bases each). Germline V gives CDR1 MNHEY, CDR2 SVGAGI. The CDR3 is 16 amino acids. Trimming left V 0 bases short and J 7 bases short, with 15 bases between. This CDR3 is CASSYSRPGTDGELFF. As DNA, the CDR3 is TGTGCCAGCAGTTACTCACGGCCAGGGACGGACGGGGAGCTGTTTTTT.

The V and J genes are TRBV3-1 and TRBJ2-7; 8 bases align to TRBD2. J gave up 5 bases and V 1 base, and 10 bases lay outside the gene matches. Germline lookup yields CDR1 LGHDT and CDR2 YNNKEL (reference sequence). The CDR3 has 16 residues. DNA for the CDR3: TGTGCCAGCAGCCAAGCCCCTGGGGGTAGCGGGAACGAGCAGTACTTC. This translates into CASSQAPGGSGNEQYF.

The J gene is TRBJ2-1, the V gene TRBV20-1; 9 positions agree with TRBD2. Germline assignment: CDR1 DFQATT and CDR2 SNEGSKA (reference sequence). The V gene end was trimmed by 6 bases and the J gene end by 1 base; junction bases not matched to a gene: 7. CDR3 size: 15 residues. The CDR3 coding sequence is TGCAGTGCGAAACTTCTAGCGGGGTCCTACAATGAGCAGTTCTTC. This encodes CSAKLLAGSYNEQFF.

The gene calls are TRBV6-1 and TRBJ1-1, with D tentatively TRBD1 (5 bases). Germline CDR1 is MNHNS and CDR2 is SASEGT. The CDR3 consists of 14 residues. Trimming took 7 bases from V and 5 from J, leaving 17 bases between them. CDR3 loop: CASKEGAWGTEAFF. The CDR3 nucleotides read TGTGCCAGCAAGGAAGGGGCGTGGGGAACTGAAGCTTTCTTT.

This clonotype was detected a few times. The chain uses TRBV7-9 and TRBJ2-1, with TRBD2 matching 9 bases. V shed 10 bases, J shed 8 bases, and the junction held 9 bases outside the gene matches. CDR3 length: 13 residues. Germline CDR1 and CDR2: SEHNR and FQNEAQ (reference sequence). CDR3 in amino acids: CANGGRAAHEQFF. The CDR3 DNA is TGTGCCAACGGCGGGAGGGCCGCTCATGAGCAGTTCTTC. The variable domain in full, completed from reference TRBV7-9 and TRBJ2-1, reads DTGVSQNPRHKITKRGQNVTFRCDPISEHNRLYWYRQTLGQGPEFLTYFQNEAQLEKSRLLSDRFSAERPKGSFSTLEIQRTEQGDSAMYLCANGGRAAHEQFFGPGTRLTVL.

In its sample, this clonotype was seen a few times. The V call is TRBV4-3, the J call TRBJ1-2; D remains ambiguous. V lost 0 bases to trimming and J lost 4 bases, with 6 bases between them. In germline, CDR1 is LGHNA, CDR2 YSLEER. This CDR3 region has 13 residues. DNA of the CDR3: TGCGCCAGCAGCCAAGACCCCAGCTATGGCTACACCTTC. It encodes CASSQDPSYGYTF.

This clonotype was seen a few times. The chain joins TRBV24-1 to TRBJ2-6; unclear D gene. Per germline, CDR1 KGHDR and CDR2 SFDVKD. V lost 2 bases to trimming and J lost 0 bases, with 4 bases between them. The CDR3 contains 15 residues. The CDR3 nucleotides are TGTGCCACCAGTGATTCCTACTCTGGGGCCAACGTCCTGACTTTC. Translating it yields CATSDSYSGANVLTF.

In this sample, this clonotype turned up a few times. The rearrangement joins TRBV4-3 to TRBJ2-2, with a possible D match to TRBD2 (5 bases). CDR1 and CDR2 (germline): LGHNA, YSLEER. The length of the CDR3 is 16 residues. V lost 4 bases and J 6 bases, leaving 18 bases between the germline ends. Here the CDR3 reads CASSPTAGRRAGELFF. Written as DNA, the CDR3 is TGCGCCAGCAGCCCTACTGCAGGCAGGCGGGCCGGGGAGCTGTTTTTT.

CDR3 loop: CAISESRREGTGELFF. Here the CDR3 DNA reads TGTGCCATCAGTGAGTCGAGGCGGGAAGGCACCGGGGAGCTGTTTTTT. The chain links TRBV10-3 to TRBJ2-2; D possibly corresponds to TRBD2 (6 bases). V lost 0 bases, J lost 4 bases, and 12 bases lay in between. The CDR3 contains 16 residues. CDR1 is ENHRY, CDR2 SYGVKD, per germline.

The table lists this clonotype with a few counts. The chain combines TRBV4-1 with TRBJ2-2; TRBD2 aligns across 11 bases. Trimming removed 2 bases from V and 4 bases from J; junction bases left unmatched: 3. The CDR3 totals 16 residues. From germline, CDR1 is MGHRA and CDR2 YSYEKL. This chain's CDR3 is CASSQLAGGGTGELFF. CDR3 DNA sequence: TGCGCCAGCAGCCAACTAGCGGGAGGAGGCACCGGGGAGCTGTTTTTT.

The chain combines TRBV10-3 with TRBJ2-1, with TRBD2 identical over 11 bases. V shed 1 base and J 2 bases; nucleotides not matched to a gene: 7. CDR1 and CDR2 (germline): ENHRY, SYGVKD. This CDR3 spans 18 amino acids. The CDR3 reads CAISEWRLAGRPYNEQFF. The CDR3 DNA reads as TGTGCCATCAGTGAGTGGAGACTAGCGGGGCGACCCTACAATGAGCAGTTCTTC.

The CDR3 is CASSGGQYFSYEQYF. DNA of the CDR3: TGTGCCAGCAGTGGGGGACAGTACTTCTCCTACGAGCAGTACTTC. The genes are TRBV2 and TRBJ2-7; 7 bases are a match to TRBD1. Trimming cost V 4 bases and J 0 bases; bases outside gene matches: 6. The CDR3 consists of 15 residues. The germline V gene has CDR1 SNHLY and CDR2 FYNNEI.

V usage is TRBV7-9 and J usage is TRBJ2-1; TRBD2 is a possible D gene (5 bases). Trimming stripped 2 bases from V and 5 bases from J, with 13 bases between. The CDR3 consists of 15 residues. CDR1 and CDR2 from the germline V gene are SEHNR and FQNEAQ (reference sequence). DNA for the CDR3: TGTGCCAGCAGCTTACTCAGCGGATCCCACAATGAGCAGTTCTTC. As protein: CASSLLSGSHNEQFF.

This sequence joins TRBV14 and TRBJ1-3; D is possibly TRBD1 (5 bases). CDR1 and CDR2 from the germline V gene are SGHDN and FVKESK. This CDR3 has 13 amino acids. Between the trimmed V and J ends, which lost 7 bases and 7 bases, there was a span of 14 bases. CDR3 amino acids: CASNRGDRNTIYF. The CDR3 DNA follows: TGTGCCAGCAACCGAGGGGACCGGAACACCATATATTTT.

This clonotype was seen a handful of times. The chain carries TRBV3-1 and TRBJ2-7; the match to TRBD2 covers 11 bases. Germline assignment: CDR1 LGHDT and CDR2 YNNKEL (reference sequence). The CDR3 spans 15 residues. With V trimmed by 3 bases and J by 3 bases, 4 bases remained unmatched. The CDR3 coding sequence is TGTGCCAGCAGCCACCTAGCGGGGGGCGTCTACGAGCAGTACTTC. It is translated as CASSHLAGGVYEQYF.